This record concerns one TCR beta chain sequence. Measured with immunoSEQ multiplex PCR; TCRdb has only the in-frame clones, and not every one. The sample holds tens of thousands of clones, 85% to 95% seen once. This sample is part of a study of T cell changes during pregnancy in multiple sclerosis. The TCR sequence derives from a female donor with multiple sclerosis, enrolled in a pregnancy study. Specimen: peripheral blood.

CDR3 DNA: TGTGCCAGCAACCCTCGATTCCTGAACACTGAAGCTTTCTTT. This codes for CASNPRFLNTEAFF. The chain couples TRBV2 to TRBJ1-1; D remains ambiguous. Per the germline V gene, CDR1 is SNHLY and CDR2 is FYNNEI. The CDR3 covers 14 residues. Trimming cost V 7 bases and J 0 bases, with 12 bases left between them. Using reference TRBV2 and TRBJ1-1 for the parts outside the CDR3, the full variable domain is EPEVTQTPSHQVTQMGQEVILRCVPISNHLYFYWYRQILGQKVEFLVSFYNNEISEKSEIFDDQFSVERPDGSNFTLKIRSTKLEDSAMYFCASNPRFLNTEAFFGQGTRLTVV.